This TCR beta chain was captured by sequencing in a study of STAT3 mutations in large granular lymphocyte leukemia (dated by TCRdb to between 2018 and 2020). A note on the overall study: In roughly half of the longitudinally sequenced T-LGLL patients, canonical activating STAT3 mutations were detected. Over half of the T-LGLL patients were given one or more immunosuppressive therapy regimens, and less than 45% of those treated had a hematologic response. Patients with T-cell large granular lymphocyte leukemia underwent serial deep sequencing of TCRbeta CDR3 and STAT3 to reconstruct clonal hierarchy and dynamics. From an initial cohort of hundreds of LGL patients, 15 to 20 representative T-LGLL cases were chosen for longitudinal sequencing of TCRbeta and STAT3. Two patients with natural killer LGL leukemia were also sequenced longitudinally as controls within the study. For each patient, sequencing was performed at an average of approximately 4 time points, with a range of 2 to 8 samplings.

This clone showed up just a few times. Its antigen is still unknown. No quality values exist for individual bases; no much larger clone is one base distant. An Illumina MiSeq was used to sequence the TCRbeta libraries, yielding an average of around 40,000 productive templates per sample. Multiplex PCR amplification was used to generate TCRbeta CDR3 libraries with the immunoSEQ assay. Under the source paper's analysis protocol: Repertoire diversity was calculated as previously defined, with values near 0 taken to indicate extremely monoclonal samples. Imported from immuneACCESS, the table was reduced by TCRdb to in-frame sequences with V and J called. These copies leave out some clones; in studies compared against another copy, an unresolved V gene accounts for under half, and the cause of the remainder is not known. D and trimming come from the DNA, and the V and J calls and clone size come from that table. The sample profile shows 5,000 to 7,000 clones; around three fifths of them were found once. Roughly 80% of the sample lies in the top ten.

DNA was extracted from blood mononuclear cells, and the same DNA was used for both TCR and STAT3 sequencing. What the authors observed across the whole study: Because no samples were available when a clone first appeared, clonal expansion had to be inferred from samplings taken at other points. Because codominant clonotypes persisted in some patients, a small but highly pathogenic clone may have been missed. The burden of the dominant TCR clone was higher than the STAT3 mutant burden in several patients, which suggests that the STAT3 mutation arose secondarily inside a clone that had already expanded. TCR clonotype switching after therapy was seen in about 30% of the 18 patients, with all newly emerging clones being STAT3 wild type. At least one immunodominant TCRbeta clonotype was present in every T-LGLL patient, and multiple immunodominant subclonotypes appeared in about half of the T-LGLL patients. The linking of therapy response to changes in TCR clonal burden was complicated by variable intervals between samplings and differing treatment regimens.

Sample: peripheral blood mononuclear cells. This TCR was recovered from a boy younger than 18 with T-cell large granular lymphocyte leukemia. Some clones in this sample may be carry-over from other donors' samples. The age is the age at diagnosis.

The DNA sequence is as follows: TGCGCCAGCAGCGTACAGGGAGAGGGCACAGATACGCAGTATTTT. Its translation is CASSVQGEGTDTQYF. The rearrangement joined TRBV5-1 to TRBJ2-3; TRBD1 is a possible D gene, resting on 6 matching bases. V drops 4 bases and J drops 1 base, leaving 13 bases in between. Its CDR3 holds 15 amino acids, cysteine through phenylalanine. The only DNA kept is the CDR3, 45 bases in frame from the first base. CDR1 SGHRS and CDR2 YFSETQ are derived from the germline V gene.